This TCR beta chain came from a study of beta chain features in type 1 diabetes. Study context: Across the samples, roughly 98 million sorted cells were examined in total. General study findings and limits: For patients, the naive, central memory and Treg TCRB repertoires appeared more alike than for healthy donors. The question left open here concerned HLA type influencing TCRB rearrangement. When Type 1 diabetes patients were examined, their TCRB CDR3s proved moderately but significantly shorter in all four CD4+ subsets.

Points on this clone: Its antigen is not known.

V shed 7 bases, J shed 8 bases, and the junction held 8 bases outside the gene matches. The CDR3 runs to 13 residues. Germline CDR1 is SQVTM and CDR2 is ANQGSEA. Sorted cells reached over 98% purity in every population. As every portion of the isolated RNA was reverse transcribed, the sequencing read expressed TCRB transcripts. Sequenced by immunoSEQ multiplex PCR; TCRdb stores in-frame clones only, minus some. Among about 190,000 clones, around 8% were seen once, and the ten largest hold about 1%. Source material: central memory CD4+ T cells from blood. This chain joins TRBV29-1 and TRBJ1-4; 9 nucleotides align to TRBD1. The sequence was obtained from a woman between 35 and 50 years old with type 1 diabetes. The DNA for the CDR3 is TGCAGCGCCTCGGGACAGGGAGAAGAAAAACTGTTTTTT. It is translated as CSASGQGEEKLFF. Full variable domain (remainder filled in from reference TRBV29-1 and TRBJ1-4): SAVISQKPSRDICQRGTSLTIQCQVDSQVTMMFWYRQQPGQSLTLIATANQGSEATYESGFVIDKFPISRPNLTFSTLTVSNMSPEDSSIYLCSASGQGEEKLFFGSGTQLSVL.